One T cell receptor beta chain is described in this entry. Its antigen is not known. This table comes from immunoSEQ multiplex PCR, and its TCRdb copy is limited to in-frame clones, with some not included. The table lists 34,000 or so clones, roughly four fifths of them singletons. This sample was included in a study of radiotherapy plus CTLA-4 blockade in lung cancer. Overall study: Disease control was present in roughly 30% of patients, and objective responses in approximately 18%. Study-wide findings and caveats: After radiotherapy and ipilimumab, tumor-derived clones expanded in peripheral blood.

This clonotype was obtained from a human donor with non-small cell lung cancer that progressed on radiotherapy plus ipilimumab. This sample comprised peripheral blood, obtained from a patient treated with radiotherapy plus ipilimumab.

The CDR3 nucleotides read TGTGCCAGTCGCTCACCGGGACAGGGGGCGGACTATGGCTACACCTTC. Translation: CASRSPGQGADYGYTF. J is TRBJ1-2 and V is TRBV19; 12 bases are shared with TRBD1. The junction had 10 bases not matched to a gene; V was cut back by 8 bases and J by 3 bases. CDR3 length: 16 residues. Germline V lookup: CDR1 LNHDA, CDR2 SQIVND (reference sequence).